These T cell receptor beta chains were read from a single sample in a study of CD8 T cells in Susac syndrome. TCRdb re-analysed the immunoSEQ multiplex PCR reads in MiXCR, keeping a single row per CDR3 protein. The sample contains hundreds of thousands of distinct CDR3 sequences, about 94% of which appear only once. Sequencing was performed on CD4+ T cells from PBMCs. The receptors shown here come from a human donor with Susac syndrome. Both conserved end residues are part of each CDR3. D genes are given only for firm matches. Expanded clones get a size class; other rows say once, few or many, or leave the size out.

size,J,D,V,CDR3,DNA
-,TRBJ1-3,-,TRBV25-1,CASSAQGDTIYF,TGTGCCAGCAGCGCACAGGGAGACACCATATATTTT
once,TRBJ1-2,-,TRBV20-1,CSALTRGDYGYTF,TGCAGTGCTCTCACGAGAGGGGACTATGGCTACACCTTC
-,TRBJ2-3,-,TRBV2,CASSEVGTSTDTQYF,TGTGCCAGCAGTGAAGTCGGGACAAGCACAGATACGCAGTATTTT
-,TRBJ1-2,TRBD1,TRBV28,CASSSQGEGNYGYTF,TGTGCCAGCAGTTCCCAGGGGGAGGGTAACTATGGCTACACCTTC
-,TRBJ2-5,-,TRBV5-1,CASSLMGPQETQYF,TGCGCCAGCAGCTTGATGGGCCCACAAGAGACCCAGTACTTC
-,TRBJ2-7,TRBD1,TRBV30,CAWWDRAYSYEQYF,TGTGCCTGGTGGGACAGGGCCTATTCCTACGAGCAGTACTTC
-,TRBJ2-2,-,TRBV29-1,CSVKSDNTGELFF,TGCAGCGTTAAGTCGGACAACACCGGGGAGCTGTTTTTT
-,TRBJ1-4,TRBD1,TRBV6-5,CATSKTGLTEKLFF,TGTGCCACTTCTAAGACAGGGCTTACCGAAAAACTGTTTTTT
-,TRBJ2-1,-,TRBV6-2/TRBV6-3,CASSLPLGTPLPNEQFF,TGTGCCAGCAGTTTACCCCTCGGGACACCCCTGCCCAATGAGCAGTTCTTC
-,TRBJ1-1,-,TRBV30,CAWSVPPNTEAFF,TGTGCCTGGAGTGTACCGCCGAACACTGAAGCTTTCTTT
-,TRBJ1-2,-,TRBV5-1,CASSPQDRYGYTF,TGCGCCAGCAGTCCACAGGATAGGTACGGCTACACCTTC
-,TRBJ1-1,TRBD1,TRBV29-1,CSGDAPGQGTEAFF,TGCAGCGGAGACGCGCCGGGACAGGGCACTGAAGCTTTCTTT
-,TRBJ2-6,-,TRBV7-3,CASSDQGSGANVLTF,TGTGCCAGCAGCGACCAGGGCTCTGGGGCCAACGTCCTGACTTTC
-,TRBJ2-2,-,TRBV30,CAWSVARTGGHTGELFF,TGTGCCTGGAGTGTAGCTAGAACAGGCGGACACACCGGGGAGCTGTTTTTT
-,TRBJ1-1,-,TRBV20-1,CSARDTGWGLNTEAFF,TGCAGTGCTAGAGATACGGGGTGGGGTTTGAACACTGAAGCTTTCTTT
-,TRBJ2-4,-,TRBV6-1,CASSEWGMGAKNIQYF,TGTGCCAGCAGTGAATGGGGGATGGGGGCCAAAAACATTCAGTACTTC
-,TRBJ2-2,-,TRBV10-1,CASSDEGTDGAGELFF,TGCGCCAGCAGTGATGAGGGAACGGATGGGGCCGGGGAGCTGTTTTTT
-,TRBJ2-1,-,TRBV19,CASSVDSQQFF,TGTGCCAGTAGTGTCGACAGCCAGCAGTTCTTC
once,TRBJ1-3,-,TRBV10-3,CAITEGSSGNTIYF,TGTGCCATCACTGAGGGATCGTCTGGAAACACCATATATTTT
once,TRBJ2-3,TRBD1,TRBV5-4,CASSSPGTGFRDTQYF,TGTGCCAGCAGCTCCCCCGGGACAGGGTTCCGAGATACGCAGTATTTT
-,TRBJ2-3,TRBD2,TRBV20-1,CSATRVSGVHTQYF,TGCAGTGCTACTCGGGTTAGCGGGGTACATACGCAGTATTTT
-,TRBJ1-5,-,TRBV2,CASTIAKGGANQPQHF,TGTGCCAGCACCATAGCAAAGGGGGGGGCTAATCAGCCCCAGCATTTT
-,TRBJ1-5,-,TRBV20-1,CSAAGPGGLGNQPQHF,TGCAGTGCTGCAGGACCCGGGGGCTTGGGCAATCAGCCCCAGCATTTT
-,TRBJ1-2,TRBD1,TRBV4-3,CASSQVRQGAGGYTF,TGCGCCAGCAGCCAAGTCCGACAGGGGGCAGGTGGCTACACCTTC
-,TRBJ1-2,TRBD1,TRBV27,CASSFSNRGWGYTF,TGTGCCAGCAGTTTCTCGAACAGGGGCTGGGGCTACACCTTC
-,TRBJ2-7,TRBD1,TRBV20-1,CSATGTGWGYEQYF,TGCAGTGCGACCGGGACAGGGTGGGGCTACGAGCAGTACTTC
-,TRBJ1-1,TRBD1,TRBV19,CASQTGRGTEAFF,TGTGCCAGCCAGACAGGGCGAGGCACTGAAGCTTTCTTT
once,TRBJ1-1,TRBD1,TRBV7-3,CASSPDPQGRTEAFF,TGTGCCAGCAGCCCTGACCCACAGGGGCGGACTGAAGCTTTCTTT
-,TRBJ1-1,-,TRBV7-3,CASSVQPNTEAFF,TGTGCCAGCAGCGTACAGCCGAACACTGAAGCTTTCTTT
-,TRBJ2-1,TRBD1,TRBV15,CATSSHDRVANEQFF,TGTGCCACCAGCAGCCACGACAGGGTAGCGAATGAGCAGTTCTTC
-,TRBJ2-7,TRBD2,TRBV25-1,CASSGDTSGFSYEQYF,TGTGCCAGCAGTGGGGATACTAGCGGGTTCTCCTACGAGCAGTACTTC
-,TRBJ2-3,-,TRBV9,CASSPPARADTQYF,TGTGCCAGCAGCCCCCCCGCTAGGGCAGATACGCAGTATTTT
-,TRBJ2-2,-,TRBV6-2/TRBV6-3,CASITEVGGELFF,TGTGCCAGCATTACAGAAGTCGGAGGGGAGCTGTTTTTT
-,TRBJ1-1,-,TRBV9,CASSVAPGRGENTEAFF,TGTGCCAGCAGCGTAGCTCCTGGACGGGGGGAGAACACTGAAGCTTTCTTT
once,TRBJ1-2,-,TRBV28,CASSLAAEDTRGYTF,TGTGCCAGCAGTTTAGCCGCGGAGGATACGAGAGGCTACACCTTC
-,TRBJ1-5,-,TRBV6-2/TRBV6-3,CASSLTSQRSQPQHF,TGTGCCAGCAGTCTTACATCACAGAGGAGTCAGCCCCAGCATTTT
-,TRBJ2-1,TRBD1,TRBV5-4,CASSLVRQGPNEQFF,TGTGCCAGCAGCTTGGTTAGACAGGGGCCCAATGAGCAGTTCTTC
-,TRBJ2-2,-,TRBV29-1,CSARDSNAGELFF,TGCAGCGCCCGAGACAGTAATGCCGGGGAGCTGTTTTTT
-,TRBJ2-7,-,TRBV5-6,CASSLTNLGRRDYEQYF,TGTGCCAGCAGCTTGACCAACCTAGGCCGACGGGACTACGAGCAGTACTTC
-,TRBJ1-3,-,TRBV29-1,CSVERGGNTIYF,TGCAGCGTTGAGCGTGGGGGAAACACCATATATTTT
-,TRBJ1-2,-,TRBV3-1,CASSQDPGTYGYTF,TGTGCCAGCAGCCAAGATCCGGGAACCTATGGCTACACCTTC
-,TRBJ1-5,-,TRBV6-5,CASSSRTGGSNQPQHF,TGTGCCAGCAGTTCCAGAACCGGAGGGAGCAATCAGCCCCAGCATTTT
-,TRBJ1-1,-,TRBV3-1,CASSQGGEAFF,TGTGCCAGCAGCCAGGGGGGTGAAGCTTTCTTT
-,TRBJ2-3,-,TRBV5-1,CASSLTTGAGTDTQYF,TGCGCCAGCAGCTTAACAACCGGCGCGGGCACAGATACGCAGTATTTT
-,TRBJ2-5,TRBD2,TRBV20-1,CSPAGVGQETQYF,TGCAGTCCCGCGGGGGTGGGACAAGAGACCCAGTACTTC
-,TRBJ2-7,-,TRBV19,CASSIGGLSYEQYF,TGTGCCAGTAGTATAGGAGGCCTATCCTACGAGCAGTACTTC
-,TRBJ2-1,-,TRBV6-6,CASSYRGIYNEQFF,TGTGCCAGCAGTTACAGGGGGATATACAATGAGCAGTTCTTC
-,TRBJ2-1,TRBD1,TRBV20-1,CSPGQGYSLGVNEQFF,TGCAGCCCGGGACAGGGCTACTCTCTGGGAGTGAATGAGCAGTTCTTC
-,TRBJ2-2,-,TRBV5-1,CASSRPRAGELFF,TGCGCCAGCAGCCGCCCTCGCGCCGGGGAGCTGTTTTTT
-,TRBJ2-3,-,TRBV3-1,CASSQDGLLTDTQYF,TGTGCCAGCAGCCAAGACGGGCTCCTCACAGATACGCAGTATTTT
-,TRBJ2-3,-,TRBV3-1,CASRPVGFTDTQYF,TGTGCCAGCAGACCCGTGGGTTTCACAGATACGCAGTATTTT